This T cell receptor (beta chain) was identified in a study of blood T cell repertoires in COVID-19. Study details: T cells, B-cell-depleted T cells, or PBMCs supplied cDNA or gDNA.

The table came from immunoSEQ multiplex PCR; TCRdb's copy has only in-frame clones and leaves some out. Of some 200,000 clones listed, roughly 88% are singletons. The CDR3 is 13 residues long. Germline CDR1 reads MDHEN; CDR2 reads SYDVKM. Trimming cost V 2 bases and J 10 bases, with 9 bases left between them. The specimen sequenced was peripheral blood. The J gene is TRBJ1-6, the V gene TRBV28; D gene unclear. The clonotype was recovered from a human donor in a cohort sampled during active COVID-19. The CDR3 is CASSLTRASPLHF. CDR3 sequence (DNA): TGTGCCAGCAGTTTAACCCGAGCGTCACCCCTCCACTTT.